This T cell receptor beta chain was obtained from a study of T-cell memory formation after mild COVID-19. Study context: For the most part, TCR clusters were specific to one donor.

Turning to this clonotype: Its antigen is still unknown.

Germline trimming cut 4 bases from V and 3 bases from J; bases unmatched to any gene: 5. Germline V gene sequence: CDR1 SQVTM, CDR2 ANQGSEA. CDR3 size: 13 residues. Researchers used 5'RACE with constant-segment primers to make TCR alpha and TCR beta cDNA libraries that carry sample barcodes and UMIs. TCRdb independently ran MiXCR on the 5' RACE reads; one entry per CDR3 protein. The sample carries roughly 510,000 distinct CDR3 sequences, about 18% recorded once. Study-wide results and caveats: Pre-infection memory already had some responding clones, implying cross-reactive memory joined.

Sequenced sample: PBMCs or a T cell subset sorted from them (not recorded which). The sequence was obtained from an adult woman who had mild COVID-19 (a few samples of this study predate the infection). Cell type and time point are not known. The V gene is TRBV29-1, the J gene TRBJ1-2, with 7 bases that match TRBD1. The CDR3 DNA reads as TGCAGCGTTGCGGGACAGATAGACTATGGCTACACCTTC. It translates to CSVAGQIDYGYTF.